The T cell receptor (beta chain) under discussion was sequenced for a study of spatial heterogeneity in lung cancer. Study details: Fewer alpha-chain than beta-chain sequences were consistently detected. Study-wide findings and caveats: Intratumoral expanded alpha and beta TCR counts were found to track tumor mutation counts.

Time point denoted: sample taken at primary tumor resection. Relative to its sample, this clonotype is medium-sized. As yet, its antigen is unknown. Since the library was made to target alpha chains, this beta chain is a stray read and its abundance is not meaningful. This CDR3 has 12 amino acids. V gave up 2 bases and J gave up 5 bases, with 6 bases separating them. Germline loops: CDR1 MNHEY, CDR2 SVGEGT. On each TCR cDNA molecule, a unique molecular identifier was present. Using its own MiXCR run on the 5' RACE reads, TCRdb lists one record per CDR3 protein. Among some 6,100 distinct CDR3 sequences listed, around 15% were seen once.

Sequencing was performed on lung tumor tissue, taken at surgery. This receptor was taken from a male donor with early-stage non-small cell lung cancer. This chain links TRBV6-2 or TRBV6-3 with TRBJ1-1; D is unresolved. Written as DNA, the CDR3 is TGTGCCAGCAGTTACGTATGGACTGAAGCTTTCTTT. This codes for CASSYVWTEAFF.